Given below is one T cell receptor beta chain in context. This specimen belongs to a study of shared clonotypes between healthy human individuals. V lost 4 bases and J 7 bases, leaving 18 bases between the germline ends. Germline V CDR1 and CDR2: SGDLS, YYNGEE. The CDR3 covers 15 residues. CD45RO-negative cells were positively selected for CCR7, leaving out terminally differentiated effector memory CD45RA+ cells. Method: immunoSEQ multiplex PCR; TCRdb's copy keeps in-frame clones and lacks some. This sample has about 2.1 million clones, with roughly 91% found just once. Sequenced material: naive CD8+ T cells from PBMCs. The clonotype originates from a man aged 18 to 30 in good health. Some clones in this sample may be carry-over from other donors' samples. The chain carries TRBV9 and TRBJ2-1; D perhaps matches TRBD1 (6 bases). The CDR3 DNA sequence: TGTGCCAGCAGCCTTGCGTACGGGACATTTAATGAGCAGTTCTTC. Amino acids: CASSLAYGTFNEQFF.